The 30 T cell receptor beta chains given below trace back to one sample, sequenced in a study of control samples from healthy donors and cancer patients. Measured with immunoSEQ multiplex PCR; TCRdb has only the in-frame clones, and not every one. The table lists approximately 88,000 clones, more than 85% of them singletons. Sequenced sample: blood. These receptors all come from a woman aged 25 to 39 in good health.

CDR3 residues: CASSLEQGNYGYTF. CDR3 in DNA: TGTGCCAGCAGCTTAGAACAGGGTAACTATGGCTACACCTTC. The chain is built from TRBV7-9 and TRBJ1-2, with TRBD1 as a possible D gene (6 bases). CDR3 length: 14 amino acids. CDR1 and CDR2 from the germline V gene are SEHNR and FQNEAQ (reference sequence). Trimming shortened V by 1 base and J by 1 base, and 7 bases separated the two germline ends.

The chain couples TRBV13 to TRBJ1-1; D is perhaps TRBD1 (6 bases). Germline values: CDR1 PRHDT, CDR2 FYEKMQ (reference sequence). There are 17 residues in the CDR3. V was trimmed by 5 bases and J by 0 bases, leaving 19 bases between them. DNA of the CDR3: TGTGCCAGCAGCGAAGCGACAGGCCGATCATTGAACACTGAAGCTTTCTTT. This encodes CASSEATGRSLNTEAFF.

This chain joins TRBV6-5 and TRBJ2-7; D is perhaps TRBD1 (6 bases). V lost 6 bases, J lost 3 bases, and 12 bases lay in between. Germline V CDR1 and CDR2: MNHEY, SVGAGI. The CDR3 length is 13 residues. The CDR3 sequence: CASRNVQGYEQYF. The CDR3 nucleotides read TGTGCCAGCAGAAACGTACAGGGCTACGAGCAGTACTTC.

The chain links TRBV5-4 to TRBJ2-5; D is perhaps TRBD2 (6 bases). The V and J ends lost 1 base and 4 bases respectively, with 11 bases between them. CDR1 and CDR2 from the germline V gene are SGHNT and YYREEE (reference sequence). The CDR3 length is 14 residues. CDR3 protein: CASSLRRAGETQYF. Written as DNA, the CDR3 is TGTGCCAGCAGCTTGAGGCGAGCGGGAGAGACCCAGTACTTC.

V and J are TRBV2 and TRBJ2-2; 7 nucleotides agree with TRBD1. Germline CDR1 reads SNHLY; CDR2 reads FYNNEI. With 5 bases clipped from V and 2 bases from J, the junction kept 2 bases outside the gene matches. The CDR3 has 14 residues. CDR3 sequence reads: CASSRDRNTGELFF. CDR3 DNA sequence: TGTGCCAGCAGTAGGGACAGAAACACCGGGGAGCTGTTTTTT.

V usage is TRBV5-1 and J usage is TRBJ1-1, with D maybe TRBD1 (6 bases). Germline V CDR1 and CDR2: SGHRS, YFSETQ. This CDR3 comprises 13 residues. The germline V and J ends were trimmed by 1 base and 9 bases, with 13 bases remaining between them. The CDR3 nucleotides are TGCGCCAGCAGCTTGCCCAATGACAGGCAAGCTTTCTTT. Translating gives CASSLPNDRQAFF.

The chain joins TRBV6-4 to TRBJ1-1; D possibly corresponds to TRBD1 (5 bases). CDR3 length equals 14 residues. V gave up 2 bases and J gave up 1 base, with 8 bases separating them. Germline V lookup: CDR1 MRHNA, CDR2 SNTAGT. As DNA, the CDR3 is TGTGCCAGCAGTGACCCCAGGGAGAACACTGAAGCTTTCTTT. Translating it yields CASSDPRENTEAFF.

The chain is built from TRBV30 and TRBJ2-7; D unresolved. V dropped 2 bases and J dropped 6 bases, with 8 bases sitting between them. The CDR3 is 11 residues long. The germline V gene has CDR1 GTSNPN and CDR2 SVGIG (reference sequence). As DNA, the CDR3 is TGTGCCTGGAGTTTAGGTGGCGAGCAGTACTTC. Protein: CAWSLGGEQYF.

The CDR3 is CASSQVGGKTQYF. The CDR3 DNA follows: TGTGCCAGCAGCCAAGTGGGGGGGAAGACCCAGTACTTC. The chain uses TRBV3-1 (or the pseudogene TRBV3-2) and TRBJ2-5, with TRBD2 matching 7 bases. The CDR3 contains 13 residues. V trimming: 1 base; J trimming: 6 bases; junction bases outside the gene matches: 2. CDR1 is LGHDT, CDR2 YNNKEL, per germline (reference sequence).

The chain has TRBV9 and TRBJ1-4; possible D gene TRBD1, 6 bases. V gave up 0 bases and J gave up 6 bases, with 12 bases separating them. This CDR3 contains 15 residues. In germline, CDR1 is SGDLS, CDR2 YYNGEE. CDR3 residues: CASSVDRVRDEKLFF. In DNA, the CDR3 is TGTGCCAGCAGCGTAGACAGGGTGAGAGATGAAAAACTGTTTTTT.

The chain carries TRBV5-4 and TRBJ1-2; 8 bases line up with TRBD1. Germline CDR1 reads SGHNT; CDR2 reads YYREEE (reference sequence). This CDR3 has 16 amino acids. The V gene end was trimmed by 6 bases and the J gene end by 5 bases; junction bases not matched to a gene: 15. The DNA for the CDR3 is TGTGCCAGCACCACAGGGGGAGGGGGGTTGGTATATGGCTACACCTTC. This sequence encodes CASTTGGGGLVYGYTF.

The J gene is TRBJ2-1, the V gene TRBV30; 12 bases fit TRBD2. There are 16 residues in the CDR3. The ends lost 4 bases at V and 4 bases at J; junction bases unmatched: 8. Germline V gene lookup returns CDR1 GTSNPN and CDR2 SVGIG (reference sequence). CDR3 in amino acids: CAWTGGLAGGYNEQFF. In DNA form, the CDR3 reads TGTGCCTGGACAGGTGGTCTAGCGGGAGGGTACAATGAGCAGTTCTTC.

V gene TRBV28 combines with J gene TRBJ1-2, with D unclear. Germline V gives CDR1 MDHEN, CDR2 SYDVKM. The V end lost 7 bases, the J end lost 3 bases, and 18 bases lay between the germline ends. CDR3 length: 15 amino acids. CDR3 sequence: CASNTPSPSYYGYTF. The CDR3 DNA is TGTGCCAGCAACACACCCTCCCCCTCTTACTATGGCTACACCTTC.

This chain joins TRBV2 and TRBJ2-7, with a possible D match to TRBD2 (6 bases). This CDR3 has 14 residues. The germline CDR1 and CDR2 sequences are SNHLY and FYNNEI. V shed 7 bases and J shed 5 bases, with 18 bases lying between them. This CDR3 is CASIVFGGVDEQYF. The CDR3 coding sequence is TGTGCCAGCATCGTTTTCGGGGGAGTGGACGAGCAGTACTTC.

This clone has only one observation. The CDR3 reads CASRPKQISNQPQHF. CDR3 DNA: TGTGCCAGTAGACCCAAACAGATTAGCAATCAGCCCCAGCATTTT. The V gene is TRBV19, the J gene TRBJ1-5; D gene unclear. Germline V gene data show CDR1 as LNHDA and CDR2 as SQIVND (reference sequence). Deletions cut 6 bases from V and 0 bases from J, with 12 bases between. This CDR3 comprises 15 residues.

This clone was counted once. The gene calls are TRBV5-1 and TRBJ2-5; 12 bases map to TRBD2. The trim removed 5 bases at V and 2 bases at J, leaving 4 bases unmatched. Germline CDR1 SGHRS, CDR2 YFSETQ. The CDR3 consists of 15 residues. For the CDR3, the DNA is TGCGCCAGCAGGACTAGCGGGAGCTTTCAAGAGACCCAGTACTTC. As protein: CASRTSGSFQETQYF.

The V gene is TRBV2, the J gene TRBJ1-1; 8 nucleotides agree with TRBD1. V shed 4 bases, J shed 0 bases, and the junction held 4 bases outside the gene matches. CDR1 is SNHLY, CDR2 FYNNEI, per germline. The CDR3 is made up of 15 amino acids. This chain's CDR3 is CASSVGQGMNTEAFF. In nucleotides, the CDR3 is TGTGCCAGCAGTGTAGGACAGGGTATGAACACTGAAGCTTTCTTT.

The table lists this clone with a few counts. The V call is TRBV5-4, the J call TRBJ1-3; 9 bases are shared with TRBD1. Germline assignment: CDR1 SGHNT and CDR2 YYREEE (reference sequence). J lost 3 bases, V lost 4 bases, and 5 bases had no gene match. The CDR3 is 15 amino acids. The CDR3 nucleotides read TGTGCCAGCAGCGCCACAGGGGGCATTGGAAACACCATATATTTT. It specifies CASSATGGIGNTIYF. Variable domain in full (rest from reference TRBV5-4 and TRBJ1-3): ETGVTQSPTHLIKTRGQQVTLRCSSQSGHNTVSWYQQALGQGPQFIFQYYREEENGRGNFPPRFSGLQFPNYSSELNVNALELDDSALYLCASSATGGIGNTIYFGEGSWLTVV.

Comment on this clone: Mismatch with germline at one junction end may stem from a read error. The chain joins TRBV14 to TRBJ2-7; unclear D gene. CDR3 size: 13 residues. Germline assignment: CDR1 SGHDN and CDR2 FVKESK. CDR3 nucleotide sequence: TGTGCCAGCAGCCAAGGTGTTCTCACCTCTCAGAACTTC. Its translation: CASSQGVLTSQNF.

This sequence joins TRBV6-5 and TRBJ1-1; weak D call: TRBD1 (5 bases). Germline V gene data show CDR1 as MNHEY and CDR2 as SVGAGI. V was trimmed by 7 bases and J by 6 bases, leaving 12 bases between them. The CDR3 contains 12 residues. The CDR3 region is CASTRATAEAFF. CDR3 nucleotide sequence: TGTGCCAGCACCAGAGCGACAGCTGAAGCTTTCTTT.

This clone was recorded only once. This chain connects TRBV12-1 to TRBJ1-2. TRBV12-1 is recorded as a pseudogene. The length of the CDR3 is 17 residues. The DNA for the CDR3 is TGTGCCAGCAGCTTTCCCCGGGCCCCGAAGGGAAACTATGGCTACACCTTC. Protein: CASSFPRAPKGNYGYTF.

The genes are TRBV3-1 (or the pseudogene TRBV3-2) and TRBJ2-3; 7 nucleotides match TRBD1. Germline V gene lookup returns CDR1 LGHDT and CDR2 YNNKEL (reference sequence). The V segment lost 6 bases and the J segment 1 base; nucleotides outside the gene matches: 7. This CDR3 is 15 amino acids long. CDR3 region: CASRHRGARTDTQYF. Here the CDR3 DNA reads TGTGCCAGCAGACACAGGGGAGCGCGCACAGATACGCAGTATTTT.

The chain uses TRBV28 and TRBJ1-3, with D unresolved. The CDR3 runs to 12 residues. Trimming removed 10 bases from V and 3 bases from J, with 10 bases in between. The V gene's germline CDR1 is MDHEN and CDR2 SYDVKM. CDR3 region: CATVGFGNTIYF. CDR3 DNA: TGTGCCACCGTGGGATTTGGAAACACCATATATTTT.

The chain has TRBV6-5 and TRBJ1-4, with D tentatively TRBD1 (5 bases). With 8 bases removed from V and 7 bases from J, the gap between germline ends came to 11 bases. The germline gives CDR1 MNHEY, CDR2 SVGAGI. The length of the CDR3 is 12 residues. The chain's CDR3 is CASGGRSEKLFF. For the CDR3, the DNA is TGTGCCAGCGGGGGTCGCAGTGAAAAACTGTTTTTT.

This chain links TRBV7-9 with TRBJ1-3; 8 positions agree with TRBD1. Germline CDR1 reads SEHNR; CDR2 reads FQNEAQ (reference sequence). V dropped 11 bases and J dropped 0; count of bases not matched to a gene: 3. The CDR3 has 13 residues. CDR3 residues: CAGQGPSGNTIYF. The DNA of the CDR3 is TGTGCCGGACAGGGCCCCTCTGGAAACACCATATATTTT.

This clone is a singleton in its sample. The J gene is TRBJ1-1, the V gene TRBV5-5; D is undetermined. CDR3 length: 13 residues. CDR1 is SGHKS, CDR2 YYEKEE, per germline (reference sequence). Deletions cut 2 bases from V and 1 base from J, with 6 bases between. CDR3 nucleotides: TGTGCCAGCAGCTTCGTGACGAACACTGAAGCTTTCTTT. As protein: CASSFVTNTEAFF. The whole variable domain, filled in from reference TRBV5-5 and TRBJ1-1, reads DAGVTQSPTHLIKTRGQQVTLRCSPISGHKSVSWYQQVLGQGPQFIFQYYEKEERGRGNFPDRFSARQFPNYSSELNVNALLLGDSALYLCASSFVTNTEAFFGQGTRLTVV.

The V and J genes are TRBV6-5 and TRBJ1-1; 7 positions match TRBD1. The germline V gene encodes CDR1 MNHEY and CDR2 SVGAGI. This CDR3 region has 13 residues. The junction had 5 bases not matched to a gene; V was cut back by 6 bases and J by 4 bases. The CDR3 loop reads CASRETGITEAFF. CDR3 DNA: TGTGCCAGCAGGGAGACAGGGATCACTGAAGCTTTCTTT.

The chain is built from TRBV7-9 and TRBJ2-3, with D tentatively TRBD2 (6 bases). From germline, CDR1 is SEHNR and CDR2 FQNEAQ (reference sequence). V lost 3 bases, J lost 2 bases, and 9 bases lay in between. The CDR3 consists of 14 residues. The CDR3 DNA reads TGTGCCAGCAGCTTTAGCGGCTACACAGATACGCAGTATTTT. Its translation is CASSFSGYTDTQYF.

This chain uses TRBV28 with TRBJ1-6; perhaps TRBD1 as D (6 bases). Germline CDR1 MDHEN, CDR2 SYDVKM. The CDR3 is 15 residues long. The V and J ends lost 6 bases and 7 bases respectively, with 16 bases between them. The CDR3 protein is CASRIPGAGNSPLHF. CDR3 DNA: TGTGCCAGCAGGATCCCGGGGGCGGGAAATTCACCCCTCCACTTT.

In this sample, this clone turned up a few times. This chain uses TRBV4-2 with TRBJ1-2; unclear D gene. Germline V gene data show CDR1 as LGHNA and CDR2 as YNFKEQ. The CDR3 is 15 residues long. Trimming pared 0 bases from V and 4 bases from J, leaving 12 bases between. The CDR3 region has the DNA TGTGCCAGCAGCCAAGAGCGTCAGACCCTCTATGGCTACACCTTC. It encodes CASSQERQTLYGYTF.